This T cell receptor beta chain was sequenced during a study of regulatory T cells in long-lasting Graves disease. Germline CDR1 MNHEY, CDR2 SMNVEV (reference sequence). Trimming removed 0 bases from V and 5 bases from J, with 13 bases in between. The CDR3 runs to 16 residues. As to time point: newly diagnosed GD, antithyroid drugs for less than 3 months. PBMC RNA served as the TCR library source. Study outcomes and limitations: Favored gene segments in persistent disease were TRBV28, TRBJ1-2 and TRBJ2-5.

TCR beta libraries were built with iRepertoire HTBI primers and Arm-PCR of CDR3 regions. TCRdb redid the calling of the multiplex PCR reads with MiXCR, one entry per CDR3 protein. The sample consists of just over 600,000 distinct CDR3 sequences, roughly 15% of them appearing once. The table lists this clonotype with a few counts. Its antigen is as yet unknown. The sample was also reused in another study, on T cells in Graves' hyperthyroidism and ophthalmopathy. That source notes: HTBI primers were used for first-round RT-PCR of the TCR CDR3. Blood also contained most expanded thyroid clonotypes above 0.001.

The TCR sequence derives from a woman in her 30s with Graves disease. The sequences come from peripheral blood mononuclear cells (PBMCs), collected at new diagnosis, from a patient treated with antithyroid drugs. V usage is TRBV27 and J usage is TRBJ2-2; tentative D call: TRBD2 (6 bases). CDR3 nucleotides: TGTGCCAGCAGTTTATCTGGCGGGATCGGGACCGGGGAGCTGTTTTTT. This encodes CASSLSGGIGTGELFF.